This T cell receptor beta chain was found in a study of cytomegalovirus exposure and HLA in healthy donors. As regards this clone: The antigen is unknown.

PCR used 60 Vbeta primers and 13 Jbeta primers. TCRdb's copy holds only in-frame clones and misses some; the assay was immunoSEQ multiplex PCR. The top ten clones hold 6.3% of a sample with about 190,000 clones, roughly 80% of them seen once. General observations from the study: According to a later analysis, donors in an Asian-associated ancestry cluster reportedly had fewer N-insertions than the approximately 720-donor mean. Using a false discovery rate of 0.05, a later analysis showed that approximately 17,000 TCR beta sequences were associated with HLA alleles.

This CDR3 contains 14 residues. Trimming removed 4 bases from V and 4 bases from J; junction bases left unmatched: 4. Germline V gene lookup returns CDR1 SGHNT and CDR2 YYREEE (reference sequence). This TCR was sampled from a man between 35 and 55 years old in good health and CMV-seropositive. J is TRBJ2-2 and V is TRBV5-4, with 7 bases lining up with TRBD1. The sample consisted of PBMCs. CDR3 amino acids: CASSAYRGTGELFF. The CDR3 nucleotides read TGTGCCAGCAGCGCCTACAGGGGCACCGGGGAGCTGTTTTTT.